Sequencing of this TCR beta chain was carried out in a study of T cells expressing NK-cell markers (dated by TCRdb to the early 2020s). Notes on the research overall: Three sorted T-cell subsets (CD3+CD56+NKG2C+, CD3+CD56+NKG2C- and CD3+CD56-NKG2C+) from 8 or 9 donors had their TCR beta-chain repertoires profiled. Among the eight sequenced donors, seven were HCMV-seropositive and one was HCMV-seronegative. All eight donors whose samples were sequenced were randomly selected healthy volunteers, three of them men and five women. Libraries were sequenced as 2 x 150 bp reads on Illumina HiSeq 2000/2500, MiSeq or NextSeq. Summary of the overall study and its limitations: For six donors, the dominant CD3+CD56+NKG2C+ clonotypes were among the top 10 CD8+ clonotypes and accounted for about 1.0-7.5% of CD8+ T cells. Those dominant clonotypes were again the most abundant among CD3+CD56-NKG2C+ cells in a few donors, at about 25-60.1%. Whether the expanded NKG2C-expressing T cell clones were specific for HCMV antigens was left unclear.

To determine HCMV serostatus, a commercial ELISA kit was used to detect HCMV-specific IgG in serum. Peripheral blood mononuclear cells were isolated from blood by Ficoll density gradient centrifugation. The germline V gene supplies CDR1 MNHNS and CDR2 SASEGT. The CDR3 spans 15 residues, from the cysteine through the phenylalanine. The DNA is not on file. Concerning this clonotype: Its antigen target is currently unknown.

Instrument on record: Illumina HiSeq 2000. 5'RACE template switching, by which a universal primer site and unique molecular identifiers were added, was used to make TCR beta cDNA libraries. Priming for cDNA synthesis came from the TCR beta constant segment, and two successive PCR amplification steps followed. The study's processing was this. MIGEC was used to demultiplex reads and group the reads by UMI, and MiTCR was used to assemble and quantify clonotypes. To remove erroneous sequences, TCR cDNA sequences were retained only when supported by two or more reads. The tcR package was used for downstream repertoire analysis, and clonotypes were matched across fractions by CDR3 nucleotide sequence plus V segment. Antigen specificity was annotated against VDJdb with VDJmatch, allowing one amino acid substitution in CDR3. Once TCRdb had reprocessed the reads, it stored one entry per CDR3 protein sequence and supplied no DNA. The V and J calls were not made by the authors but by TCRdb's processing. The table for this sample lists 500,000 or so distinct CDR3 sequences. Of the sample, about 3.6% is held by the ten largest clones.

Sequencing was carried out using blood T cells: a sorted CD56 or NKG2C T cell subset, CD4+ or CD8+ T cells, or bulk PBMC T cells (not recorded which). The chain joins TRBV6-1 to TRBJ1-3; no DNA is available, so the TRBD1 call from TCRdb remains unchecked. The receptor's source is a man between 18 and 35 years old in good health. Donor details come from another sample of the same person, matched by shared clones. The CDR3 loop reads CASRLGQGGGNTIYF.